Shown below are 26 T cell receptor beta chains from a single sample sequenced in a study of cytomegalovirus exposure and HLA in healthy donors. Assay: immunoSEQ multiplex PCR; the TCRdb copy retains only in-frame clones and omits some. The profile shows fewer than 120,000 clones, 85% to 90% of them singletons. The sequencing sample was made of PBMCs. These TCRs come from a woman aged 25 to 39 in good health and CMV-seropositive.

This clone was detected only once. CDR3 DNA sequence: TGTGCCAGTAGCAAACTAGCGGGGGAAAGGGAGACCCAGTACTTC. Translated: CASSKLAGERETQYF. The chain joins TRBV19 to TRBJ2-5, with 11 bases matching TRBD2. V lost 6 bases, J lost 5 bases, and 8 bases stayed unmatched. This CDR3 region has 15 residues. Germline CDR1 LNHDA, CDR2 SQIVND (reference sequence).

The J gene is TRBJ1-2, the V gene TRBV7-2, with TRBD1 as a possible D gene (6 bases). The V gene lost 10 bases and the J gene lost 0 bases, with 18 bases spanning the gap. The CDR3 loop spans 15 amino acids. The germline gives CDR1 SGHTA, CDR2 FQGNSA. CDR3 nucleotide sequence: TGTGCCACCCTCTCACTCAGGGGCCCTAACTATGGCTACACCTTC. Translating gives CATLSLRGPNYGYTF.

The genes are TRBV7-9 and TRBJ1-2; 7 positions agree with TRBD1. CDR1 and CDR2 (germline): SEHNR, FQNEAQ (reference sequence). Trimming took 5 bases from V and 6 from J; bases not matched to a gene: 3. The CDR3 runs to 12 residues. The CDR3 is CASSTGENGYTF. Written as DNA, the CDR3 is TGTGCCAGCAGCACAGGGGAGAATGGCTACACCTTC.

The V gene is TRBV28, the J gene TRBJ2-2; 10 nucleotides line up with TRBD2. Germline loops: CDR1 MDHEN, CDR2 SYDVKM. Losses at the gene ends were 7 bases for V and 4 bases for J; bases not matched to a gene: 3. The length of the CDR3 is 14 residues. CDR3: CASNLAGVTGELFF. CDR3 in DNA: TGTGCCAGCAACCTAGCGGGAGTCACCGGGGAGCTGTTTTTT.

This clone was found a few times. The chain recombines TRBV7-9 with TRBJ2-7; 8 bases line up with TRBD1. The CDR3 contains 14 residues. Germline CDR1 is SEHNR and CDR2 is FQNEAQ (reference sequence). V trimming: 4 bases; J trimming: 3 bases; junction bases outside the gene matches: 5. CDR3 residues: CASSWTGKVYEQYF. The CDR3 nucleotides read TGTGCCAGCAGCTGGACAGGGAAAGTCTACGAGCAGTACTTC.

The V and J genes are TRBV4-2 and TRBJ2-1; D unclear. Germline-derived CDR1 and CDR2 are LGHNA and YNFKEQ. The CDR3 runs 14 residues. The V and J ends lost 0 bases and 6 bases respectively, with 9 bases between them. The CDR3 loop is CASSQDQTLNEQFF. The CDR3 nucleotides read TGTGCCAGCAGCCAAGATCAGACTCTCAATGAGCAGTTCTTC.

This rearrangement joins TRBV2 to TRBJ2-2; tentatively, D is TRBD2 (5 bases). Germline V lookup: CDR1 SNHLY, CDR2 FYNNEI. The CDR3 is 15 residues long. V gave up 7 bases and J gave up 4 bases, with 16 bases separating them. This CDR3 is CASNFVGVGTGELFF. The DNA for the CDR3 is TGTGCCAGCAACTTCGTCGGGGTGGGCACCGGGGAGCTGTTTTTT.

The gene calls are TRBV28 and TRBJ1-4, with a tentative D call TRBD1 (6 bases). Between the trimmed V and J ends, which lost 5 bases and 14 bases, there was a span of 21 bases. Germline-derived CDR1 and CDR2 are MDHEN and SYDVKM. This CDR3 comprises 14 residues. The CDR3 spells CASSPAGGREDLFF. The CDR3 DNA is TGTGCCAGCAGTCCAGCTGGGGGCAGGGAAGATCTGTTTTTT.

The chain has TRBV7-3 and TRBJ2-1, with TRBD1 matching over 7 bases. The junction had 2 bases not matched to a gene; V was cut back by 2 bases and J by 4 bases. From germline, CDR1 is SGHTA and CDR2 FQGTGA. This CDR3 has 14 amino acids. In DNA form, the CDR3 reads TGTGCCAGCAGCTTAGGGACAGATTACAATGAGCAGTTCTTC. Translation: CASSLGTDYNEQFF.

V is TRBV6-5 and J is TRBJ2-5; a possible D gene is TRBD1 (6 bases). The CDR3 totals 12 residues. Germline values: CDR1 MNHEY, CDR2 SVGAGI. V gave up 5 bases and J gave up 3 bases, with 7 bases separating them. The CDR3 nucleotides read TGTGCCAGCAGTAGGACAGAAGAGACCCAGTACTTC. Amino acids: CASSRTEETQYF.

CDR3 loop: CASSSDREYGYTF. DNA of the CDR3: TGTGCCAGCAGTTCTGACAGGGAATATGGCTACACCTTC. The chain combines TRBV28 with TRBJ1-2; TRBD1 matches at 7 bases. This CDR3 is 13 amino acids long. V lost 4 bases and J lost 5; bases outside the gene matches: 4. Germline V gene data show CDR1 as MDHEN and CDR2 as SYDVKM.

The V gene is TRBV7-9, the J gene TRBJ2-1; maybe TRBD1 (6 bases). This CDR3 has 14 amino acids. CDR1 and CDR2 from the germline V gene are SEHNR and FQNEAQ (reference sequence). With 11 bases removed from V and 8 bases from J, the gap between germline ends came to 22 bases. Written as DNA, the CDR3 is TGTGCCGGCAACTGGCAGGGGAGTATCGATGAGCAGTTCTTC. Translated, it gives CAGNWQGSIDEQFF. The full variable domain, in which reference TRBV7-9 and TRBJ2-1 provide the parts outside the CDR3, is DTGVSQNPRHKITKRGQNVTFRCDPISEHNRLYWYRQTLGQGPEFLTYFQNEAQLEKSRLLSDRFSAERPKGSFSTLEIQRTEQGDSAMYLCAGNWQGSIDEQFFGPGTRLTVL.

This chain uses TRBV5-4 with TRBJ2-2; TRBD2 aligns across 8 bases. Germline CDR1 and CDR2: SGHNT and YYREEE (reference sequence). This CDR3 comprises 16 residues. The ends lost 2 bases at V and 5 bases at J; junction bases unmatched: 8. The DNA for the CDR3 is TGTGCCAGCAGCTTTTCTGGGACTAGGAGGACCGGGGAGCTGTTTTTT. This gives the protein CASSFSGTRRTGELFF.

The V call is TRBV6-5, the J call TRBJ2-1; D possibly corresponds to TRBD2 (6 bases). Germline loops: CDR1 MNHEY, CDR2 SVGAGI. V was pared by 2 bases and J by 4 bases, with 12 bases between. CDR3 size: 15 residues. The DNA for the CDR3 is TGTGCCAGCAGTTACCCGGGACTCGCATACAATGAGCAGTTCTTC. It translates to CASSYPGLAYNEQFF.

The chain joins TRBV9 to TRBJ2-2, with 7 bases fitting TRBD2. From germline, CDR1 is SGDLS and CDR2 YYNGEE. The CDR3 runs 15 residues. V shed 0 bases and J 6 bases; nucleotides not matched to a gene: 5. This CDR3 reads CASSVAGGGAGELFF. CDR3 nucleotides: TGTGCCAGCAGCGTAGCCGGGGGAGGGGCCGGGGAGCTGTTTTTT.

The gene calls are TRBV7-2 and TRBJ2-7; D ambiguous. Trimming left V 3 bases short and J 3 bases short, with 15 bases between. The CDR3 length is 15 residues. Germline CDR1 and CDR2: SGHTA and FQGNSA. For the CDR3, the DNA is TGTGCCAGCAGCTTCTTCGGGTTCATCAGCTACGAGCAGTACTTC. This encodes CASSFFGFISYEQYF.

V gene TRBV29-1 combines with J gene TRBJ2-7; 10 positions match TRBD1. The V gene end was trimmed by 6 bases and the J gene end by 7 bases; junction bases not matched to a gene: 15. CDR1 is SQVTM, CDR2 ANQGSEA, per germline. The CDR3 consists of 15 residues. CDR3 residues: CSVELWDRGLQEQYF. The DNA of the CDR3 is TGCAGCGTCGAACTTTGGGACAGGGGCCTTCAAGAGCAGTACTTC.

This clone was recorded once. This rearrangement joins TRBV7-3 to TRBJ2-3; weak D call: TRBD1 (6 bases). CDR1 and CDR2 from the germline V gene are SGHTA and FQGTGA. CDR3 size: 16 residues. Trimming took 2 bases from V and 1 from J, leaving 13 bases between them. The CDR3 DNA follows: TGTGCCAGCAGCTTATTTGGGGGCCCCCGCACAGATACGCAGTATTTT. This sequence encodes CASSLFGGPRTDTQYF.

The chain joins TRBV7-2 to TRBJ1-1, with D perhaps TRBD1 (5 bases). V dropped 3 bases and J dropped 11 bases, with 16 bases sitting between them. The CDR3 runs 13 residues. CDR1 and CDR2 from the germline V gene are SGHTA and FQGNSA. Here the CDR3 reads CASSFQTPGMAFF. In nucleotides, the CDR3 is TGTGCCAGCAGCTTTCAAACGCCAGGGATGGCTTTCTTT.

This rearrangement joins TRBV28 to TRBJ2-7; 11 nucleotides agree with TRBD1. Germline trimming cut 7 bases from V and 6 bases from J; bases unmatched to any gene: 14. This CDR3 contains 16 residues. Germline CDR1 and CDR2: MDHEN and SYDVKM. For the CDR3, the DNA is TGTGCCAGCACCGTCTGGGTTCCGGACAGGGGGCTCGAGCAGTACTTC. It encodes CASTVWVPDRGLEQYF.

The chain's CDR3 is CASRLGERGELFF. DNA for the CDR3: TGTGCCAGCAGGCTCGGGGAGCGCGGGGAGCTGTTTTTT. The rearrangement joins TRBV6-6 to TRBJ2-2; D may be TRBD2 (5 bases). The CDR3 runs to 13 residues. Germline assignment: CDR1 MNHNY and CDR2 SVGAGI (reference sequence). V lost 6 bases and J lost 7, with 12 bases in between.

This chain joins TRBV2 and TRBJ2-3; 12 nucleotides line up with TRBD2. This CDR3 has 18 amino acids. Germline trimming cut 1 base from V and 0 bases from J; bases unmatched to any gene: 5. Germline V gene lookup returns CDR1 SNHLY and CDR2 FYNNEI. Here the CDR3 reads CASSEGLAGAFSTDTQYF. The CDR3 bases are TGTGCCAGCAGTGAAGGACTAGCGGGGGCCTTTAGCACAGATACGCAGTATTTT. Together with reference TRBV2 and TRBJ2-3, the CDR3 gives the full variable domain: EPEVTQTPSHQVTQMGQEVILRCVPISNHLYFYWYRQILGQKVEFLVSFYNNEISEKSEIFDDQFSVERPDGSNFTLKIRSTKLEDSAMYFCASSEGLAGAFSTDTQYFGPGTRLTVL.

The rearrangement uses TRBV13 and TRBJ1-3; no reliable D call. Germline CDR1 PRHDT, CDR2 FYEKMQ (reference sequence). The V end was cut by 5 bases, the J end by 2 bases, with 10 bases between. The length of the CDR3 is 14 residues. CDR3 bases: TGTGCCAGCAGCGGTAGCACTCCTGGAAACACCATATATTTT. This sequence encodes CASSGSTPGNTIYF. The full variable domain, in which reference TRBV13 and TRBJ1-3 provide the parts outside the CDR3, is AAGVIQSPRHLIKEKRETATLKCYPIPRHDTVYWYQQGPGQDPQFLISFYEKMQSDKGSIPDRFSAQQFSDYHSELNMSSLELGDSALYFCASSGSTPGNTIYFGEGSWLTVV.

The gene calls are TRBV18 and TRBJ2-1, with a tentative D call TRBD1 (6 bases). Germline loops: CDR1 KGHSH, CDR2 LQKENI. Deletions cut 3 bases from V and 4 bases from J, with 16 bases between. The CDR3 is 16 residues long. CDR3 in amino acids: CASSPLDSATYNEQFF. The CDR3 bases are TGTGCCAGCTCACCCTTGGACAGCGCCACATACAATGAGCAGTTCTTC.

The chain employs TRBV19 and TRBJ1-5; 8 bases match TRBD1. With 5 bases clipped from V and 1 base from J, the junction kept 7 bases outside the gene matches. This CDR3 region has 16 residues. CDR1 is LNHDA and CDR2 is SQIVND in the germline V gene (reference sequence). The CDR3 DNA is TGTGCCAGTAGTCAGAGACAGGGGCTCAGCAATCAGCCCCAGCATTTT. Translated, it gives CASSQRQGLSNQPQHF.

The J gene is TRBJ2-7, the V gene TRBV5-4; a possible D gene is TRBD2 (5 bases). The CDR3 consists of 13 residues. The V end was cut by 3 bases, the J end by 3 bases, with 10 bases between. Germline V gene data show CDR1 as SGHNT and CDR2 as YYREEE (reference sequence). CDR3 sequence (DNA): TGTGCCAGCAGCTCGGACCGGGGCTACGAGCAGTACTTC. Translated, it gives CASSSDRGYEQYF.